Listed here are 13 T cell receptor beta chains from one sample, sequenced in a study of cytomegalovirus exposure and HLA in healthy donors. The PCR contained 60 Vbeta and 13 Jbeta primers. Data came from immunoSEQ multiplex PCR; TCRdb stores just in-frame clones and leaves some out. The sample shows under 150,000 clones, almost 85% of them seen only once. The sequenced sample was PBMCs. The receptors were sampled from a man between 25 and 39 years old in good health and CMV-seropositive.

The chain recombines TRBV6-1 with TRBJ2-3; a weak D match, TRBD2 (6 bases). With 0 bases removed from V and 5 bases from J, the gap between germline ends came to 9 bases. CDR3 length equals 14 residues. Germline V gene sequence: CDR1 MNHNS, CDR2 SASEGT. Here the CDR3 reads CASSEAHGGDTQYF. As DNA, the CDR3 is TGTGCCAGCAGTGAAGCGCACGGGGGAGATACGCAGTATTTT.

This clone is a singleton in its sample. V is TRBV5-1 and J is TRBJ1-1, with D possibly being TRBD1 (5 bases). Between the trimmed V and J ends, which lost 4 bases and 1 base, there was a span of 11 bases. CDR3 length: 14 amino acids. The V gene's germline CDR1 is SGHRS and CDR2 YFSETQ. The CDR3 DNA sequence: TGCGCCAGCAGCGGGGGGATCGAGAACACTGAAGCTTTCTTT. This encodes CASSGGIENTEAFF.

The chain combines TRBV28 with TRBJ1-5; a weak D match, TRBD1 (6 bases). Trimming cost V 5 bases and J 5 bases, with 16 bases left between them. The CDR3 consists of 15 residues. Germline V CDR1 and CDR2: MDHEN, SYDVKM. The CDR3 DNA sequence: TGTGCCAGCAGTCCCGCGTCCAGGGGCTATCAGCCCCAGCATTTT. Protein product: CASSPASRGYQPQHF.

The chain uses TRBV7-8 and TRBJ2-3, with 8 bases matching TRBD2. Germline V gives CDR1 SGHVS, CDR2 FQNEAQ. This CDR3 is built from 16 residues. Trimming cost V 1 base and J 2 bases; bases outside gene matches: 5. The CDR3 sequence: CASSLGAGDITDTQYF. The DNA of the CDR3 is TGTGCCAGCAGCTTAGGAGCGGGAGACATCACAGATACGCAGTATTTT. Complete variable domain (other parts from reference TRBV7-8 and TRBJ2-3): GAGVSQSPRYKVAKRGQDVALRCDPISGHVSLFWYQQALGQGPEFLTYFQNEAQLDKSGLPSDRFFAERPEGSVSTLKIQRTQQEDSAVYLCASSLGAGDITDTQYFGPGTRLTVL.

Note on this clone: One end of the junction does not line up with germline, which may come from a read error. The chain employs TRBV4-2 and TRBJ2-3; D is unclear. Germline CDR1 is LGHNA and CDR2 is YNFKEQ. This CDR3 spans 15 amino acids. Here the CDR3 reads CARSQDRILTDTQYF. CDR3 coding DNA: TGTGCCAGAAGCCAAGATCGAATACTCACAGATACGCAGTATTTT.

This chain links TRBV5-1 with TRBJ2-1; TRBD2 matches at 8 bases. The CDR3 extends over 14 amino acids. The V and J ends lost 4 bases and 5 bases, in that order; junction bases with no gene match: 5. Germline-derived CDR1 and CDR2 are SGHRS and YFSETQ. For the CDR3, the DNA is TGCGCCAGCAGCGCGGGACTAGTCAACAATGAGCAGTTCTTC. Its translation is CASSAGLVNNEQFF.

This clone appeared once. The rearrangement joins TRBV9 to TRBJ2-7, with 10 bases matching TRBD2. Trimming removed 3 bases from V and 4 bases from J; junction bases left unmatched: 10. CDR1 and CDR2 from the germline V gene are SGDLS and YYNGEE. The CDR3 consists of 16 residues. CDR3 amino acids: CASSDSSRGLAYEQYF. CDR3 DNA sequence: TGTGCCAGCAGCGATTCCTCCAGGGGACTAGCGTACGAGCAGTACTTC.

The rearrangement joins TRBV5-6 to TRBJ2-3; 8 bases agree with TRBD1. V was pared by 0 bases and J by 6 bases, with 9 bases of the junction left unmatched. CDR1 is SGHDT, CDR2 YYEEEE, per germline. There are 16 residues in the CDR3. CDR3 sequence (DNA): TGTGCCAGCAGCTTGGGGGGCGGCAGGGGGCTTGATACGCAGTATTTT. This gives the protein CASSLGGGRGLDTQYF.

This rearrangement joins TRBV10-3 to TRBJ2-1, with a possible D match to TRBD2 (6 bases). Per the germline V gene, CDR1 is ENHRY and CDR2 is SYGVKD. Trimming took 6 bases from V and 4 from J, leaving 19 bases between them. The CDR3 consists of 16 residues. The CDR3 sequence is CAISDSTRQSYNEQFF. CDR3 nucleotides: TGTGCCATCAGCGATTCGACTAGGCAGTCTTACAATGAGCAGTTCTTC.

CDR3 coding DNA: TGTGCCAGCAAAAGGGCCGCGACAGCTAACTATGGCTACACCTTC. Protein product: CASKRAATANYGYTF. This chain uses TRBV27 with TRBJ1-2, with D possibly matching TRBD1 (5 bases). Trimming stripped 7 bases from V and 0 bases from J, with 15 bases between. Germline V gene data show CDR1 as MNHEY and CDR2 as SMNVEV (reference sequence). This CDR3 spans 15 amino acids.

The DNA of the CDR3 is TGTGCCAGCAGCTCCGGACAGGCACCCTACGAGCAGTACTTC. Its translation is CASSSGQAPYEQYF. The V gene is TRBV5-4, the J gene TRBJ2-7, with 7 bases identical to TRBD1. The ends lost 3 bases at V and 2 bases at J; junction bases unmatched: 5. The CDR3 is made up of 14 amino acids. Germline-derived CDR1 and CDR2 are SGHNT and YYREEE (reference sequence).

This sequence joins TRBV5-8 and TRBJ1-4; 7 bases map to TRBD1. V trimming: 2 bases; J trimming: 0 bases; junction bases outside the gene matches: 1. The CDR3 sequence is 15 residues long. The germline gives CDR1 SGHTS, CDR2 YDEGEE. The CDR3 loop is CASSFQGATNEKLFF. The CDR3, as DNA: TGTGCCAGCAGCTTTCAGGGGGCAACTAATGAAAAACTGTTTTTT.

The rearrangement links TRBV5-1 to TRBJ1-2; 7 nucleotides agree with TRBD1. The CDR3 is made up of 15 amino acids. V shed 4 bases and J 4 bases; nucleotides not matched to a gene: 10. The germline gives CDR1 SGHRS, CDR2 YFSETQ. CDR3 DNA: TGCGCCAGCAGCCTCCAGGGACAGCAAAGCTATGGCTACACCTTC. Its translation is CASSLQGQQSYGYTF.